The present TCR beta chain was sequenced within a study of blood T cell repertoires in COVID-19. Turning to the study itself: In each case, the material was cDNA or gDNA derived from T cells, B-cell-depleted T cells, or PBMCs.

This table comes from immunoSEQ multiplex PCR, and its TCRdb copy is limited to in-frame clones, with some not included. Among 200,000 to 300,000 clones listed, around four fifths were seen once. Deletions cut 2 bases from V and 4 bases from J, with 8 bases between. The CDR3 is made up of 13 amino acids. This chain uses TRBV12-3 or TRBV12-4 with TRBJ1-2; D is possibly TRBD1 (5 bases). The receptor was isolated from a woman older than 75 with acute or convalescent COVID-19. The sequencing sample was made of peripheral blood. CDR3 residues: CASSLQGLYGYTF. The DNA for the CDR3 is TGTGCCAGCAGTTTACAGGGCCTCTATGGCTACACCTTC.